This entry concerns a single T cell receptor beta chain. The specificity of this receptor is unknown. No qualities accompany the bases; no much larger clone lies one base away. These data come from a study of CD8 T cells in ankylosing spondylitis (dated 2017 in TCRdb). Regarding the research as a whole: To find TCR variants linked to disease, the study profiled T cell receptor beta repertoires in ankylosing spondylitis patients and healthy donors. The full study cohort comprised around 25 ankylosing spondylitis patients and over 95 healthy donors. Peripheral blood samples were taken, and synovial fluid was additionally collected from ankylosing spondylitis patients. Here is what the overall study found, with its caveats: In peripheral blood, the disease-linked clones were found at relatively low frequencies and had a CD8+ phenotype. Some motif variants were previously reported in synovial fluid and blood of reactive arthritis patients, suggesting common disease-initiation mechanisms. Blood from ankylosing spondylitis patients appeared to be characterized by a TCR beta motif composed of several highly homologous amino acid variants. The disease-linked clones were reported to be significantly enriched in matched synovial fluid samples from ankylosing spondylitis patients.

Sequencer: Illumina HiSeq 2500. TCR beta libraries were prepared by quantitative 5'-RACE with molecular barcodes. The paper's data handling went like this. A new computational method based on a probabilistic model of VDJ rearrangement was used to identify disease-linked TCR variants. TCRdb cleaned the public reads at Q25 with fastp, built clones with MiXCR and kept in-frame beta chains. Every CDR3 protein is listed once, alongside the most common genes and DNA of its rows. TCRdb, rather than the study authors, made the V and J calls. For this sample the table gives some 840,000 distinct CDR3 sequences, of which around 11% were detected only once. The top ten hold more than 0.5% of the sample. The source of this sequence is a male donor with ankylosing spondylitis. Sequencing was performed on blood, either unsorted or a sorted T cell fraction (not recorded which).

The sequenced DNA is TGTGCCAGCTCCCCCTCCCAGGCGGGTTACGACGAGCAGTACTTC. The resulting protein is CASSPSQAGYDEQYF. The chain employs TRBV18 and TRBJ2-7; the D gene is perhaps TRBD2, from 5 matching bases. Between the V and J ends, shortened by 6 bases and 5 bases respectively, the junction contains 20 bases. Including cysteine and phenylalanine, the CDR3 has 15 amino acids. This entry keeps only the CDR3 DNA: 45 bases, framed from base 1. Looking up the germline V gene yields CDR1 KGHSH and CDR2 LQKENI.